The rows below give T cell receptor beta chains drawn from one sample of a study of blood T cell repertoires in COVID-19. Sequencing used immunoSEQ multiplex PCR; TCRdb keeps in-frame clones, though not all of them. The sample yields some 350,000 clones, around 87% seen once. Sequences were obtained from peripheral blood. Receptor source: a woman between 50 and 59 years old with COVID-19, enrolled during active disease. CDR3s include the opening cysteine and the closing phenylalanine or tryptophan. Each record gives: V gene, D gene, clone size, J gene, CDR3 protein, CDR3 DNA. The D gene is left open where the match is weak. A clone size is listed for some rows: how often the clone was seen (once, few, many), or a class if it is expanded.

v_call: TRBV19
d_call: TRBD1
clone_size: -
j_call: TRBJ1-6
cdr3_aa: CASSIPGGLNSPLHF
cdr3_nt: TGTGCCAGTAGTATCCCAGGGGGATTGAATTCACCCCTCCACTTT

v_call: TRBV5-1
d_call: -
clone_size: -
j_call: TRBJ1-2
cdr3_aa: CASSSQGRNYGYTF
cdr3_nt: TGCGCCAGCAGCTCACAGGGAAGAAACTATGGCTACACCTTC

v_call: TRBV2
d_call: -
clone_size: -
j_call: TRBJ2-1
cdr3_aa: CASRDNSYNEQFF
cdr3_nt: TGTGCCAGCCGGGACAACTCCTACAATGAGCAGTTCTTC

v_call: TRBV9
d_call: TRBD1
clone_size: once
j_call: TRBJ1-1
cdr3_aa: CASSVAGQGYSEAFF
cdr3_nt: TGTGCCAGCAGCGTAGCTGGACAGGGGTACTCTGAAGCTTTCTTT

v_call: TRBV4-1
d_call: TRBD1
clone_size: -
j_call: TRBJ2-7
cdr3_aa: CASSHRGTGDGYEQYF
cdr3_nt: TGCGCCAGCAGCCACCGCGGGACAGGGGATGGTTACGAGCAGTACTTC

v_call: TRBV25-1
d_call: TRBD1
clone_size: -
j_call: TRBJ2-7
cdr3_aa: CASGQDKSSYEQYF
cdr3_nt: TGTGCCAGCGGACAGGACAAGAGCTCCTACGAGCAGTACTTC

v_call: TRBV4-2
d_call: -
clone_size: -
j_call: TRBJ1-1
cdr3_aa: CASSQALAGAEAFF
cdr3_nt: TGTGCCAGCAGCCAAGCCTTAGCGGGAGCCGAAGCTTTCTTT

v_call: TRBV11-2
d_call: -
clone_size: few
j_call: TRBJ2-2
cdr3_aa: CASSLMGAGGELFF
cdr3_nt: TGTGCCAGCAGCTTAATGGGTGCGGGCGGGGAGCTGTTTTTT

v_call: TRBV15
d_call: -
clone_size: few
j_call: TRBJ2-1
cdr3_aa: CATSRDGNEQFF
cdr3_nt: TGTGCCACCAGCAGAGACGGCAATGAGCAGTTCTTC

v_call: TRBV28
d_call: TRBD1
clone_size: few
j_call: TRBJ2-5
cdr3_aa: CASNSQQGALETQYF
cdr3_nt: TGTGCCAGCAACTCACAGCAGGGGGCGTTAGAGACCCAGTACTTC

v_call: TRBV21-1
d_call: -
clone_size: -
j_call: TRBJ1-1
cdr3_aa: CASRKMLGTRGHVNTEAFF
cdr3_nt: TGTGCCAGCAGAAAAATGCTAGGGACGCGGGGGCATGTGAACACTGAAGCTTTCTTT

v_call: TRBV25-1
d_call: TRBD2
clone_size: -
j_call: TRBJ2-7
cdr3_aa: CASSEWVAGGVRYEQYF
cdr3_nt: TGTGCCAGCAGTGAGTGGGTAGCGGGAGGGGTTAGGTACGAGCAGTACTTC

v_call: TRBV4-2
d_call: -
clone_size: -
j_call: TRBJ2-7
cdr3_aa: CASSQDRGGIYEQYF
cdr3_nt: TGTGCCAGCAGCCAAGATAGAGGGGGAATCTACGAGCAGTACTTC

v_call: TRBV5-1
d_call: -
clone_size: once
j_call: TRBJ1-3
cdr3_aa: CASRGGGSSGNTIYF
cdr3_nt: TGCGCCAGTCGGGGAGGGGGAAGCTCTGGAAACACCATATATTTT

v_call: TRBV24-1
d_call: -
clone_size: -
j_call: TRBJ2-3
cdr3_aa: CATSDPKRGMGDTQYF
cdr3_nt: TGTGCCACCAGTGACCCGAAAAGGGGAATGGGAGATACGCAGTATTTT

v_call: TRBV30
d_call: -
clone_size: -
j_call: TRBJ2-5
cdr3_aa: CAWSVQVQETQYF
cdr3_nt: TGTGCCTGGAGTGTACAGGTACAAGAGACCCAGTACTTC

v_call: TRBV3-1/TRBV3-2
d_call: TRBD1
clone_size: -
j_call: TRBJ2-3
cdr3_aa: CASSRGDRYTDTQYF
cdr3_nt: TGTGCCAGCAGCCGCGGGGACAGGTACACAGATACGCAGTATTTT

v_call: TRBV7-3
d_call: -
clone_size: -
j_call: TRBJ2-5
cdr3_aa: CASSSPGLKTQYF
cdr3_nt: TGTGCCAGCAGCAGTCCAGGGCTGAAGACCCAGTACTTC

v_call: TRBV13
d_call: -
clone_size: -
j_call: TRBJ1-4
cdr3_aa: CASSRVVFPPFTSTNEKLFF
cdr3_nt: TGTGCCAGCAGCCGCGTAGTCTTTCCACCATTCACTTCAACTAATGAAAAACTGTTTTTT

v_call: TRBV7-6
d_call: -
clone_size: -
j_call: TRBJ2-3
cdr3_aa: CASSSTTDTQYF
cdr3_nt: TGTGCCAGCAGCTCTACCACAGATACGCAGTATTTT

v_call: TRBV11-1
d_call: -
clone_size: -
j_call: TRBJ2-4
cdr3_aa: CASSPGQTKAKNIQYF
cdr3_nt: TGTGCCAGCAGCCCAGGACAGACAAAAGCCAAAAACATTCAGTACTTC

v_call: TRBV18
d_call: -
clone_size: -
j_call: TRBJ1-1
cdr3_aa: CASSPPGSMGTEAFF
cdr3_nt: TGTGCCAGCTCACCTCCGGGGAGCATGGGGACTGAAGCTTTCTTT

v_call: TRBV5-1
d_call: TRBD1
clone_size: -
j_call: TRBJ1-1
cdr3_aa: CASSLLGQGSGNTEAFF
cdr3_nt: TGCGCCAGCAGCTTATTAGGACAGGGCTCTGGGAACACTGAAGCTTTCTTT

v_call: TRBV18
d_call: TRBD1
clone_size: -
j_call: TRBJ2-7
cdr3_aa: CASSPQETGGGEQYF
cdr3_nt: TGTGCCAGCTCACCACAGGAGACAGGGGGCGGCGAGCAGTACTTC

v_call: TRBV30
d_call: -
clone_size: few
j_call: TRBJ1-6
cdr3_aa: CAWSAQGGAPLHF
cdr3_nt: TGTGCCTGGAGCGCTCAGGGCGGGGCACCCCTCCACTTT

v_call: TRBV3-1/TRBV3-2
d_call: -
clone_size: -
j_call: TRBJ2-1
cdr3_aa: CASSQAAGTRGNEQFF
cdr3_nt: TGTGCCAGCAGCCAAGCTGCCGGGACCAGGGGCAATGAGCAGTTCTTC

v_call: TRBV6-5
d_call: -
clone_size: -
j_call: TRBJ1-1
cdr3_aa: CASSYSIWGRITEAFF
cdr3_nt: TGTGCCAGCAGTTACTCGATTTGGGGGCGAATCACTGAAGCTTTCTTT

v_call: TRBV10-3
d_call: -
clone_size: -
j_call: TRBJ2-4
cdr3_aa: CAISGGEENIQYF
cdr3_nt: TGTGCCATCAGTGGAGGGGAGGAAAACATTCAGTACTTC

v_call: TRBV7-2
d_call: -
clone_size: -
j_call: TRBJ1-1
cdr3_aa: CASRGQLTNTEAFF
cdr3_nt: TGTGCCAGCAGGGGGCAACTTACGAACACTGAAGCTTTCTTT

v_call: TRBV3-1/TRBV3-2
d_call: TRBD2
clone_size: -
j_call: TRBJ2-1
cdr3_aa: CASPYMRAGVTNEQFF
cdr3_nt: TGTGCCAGCCCCTATATGAGGGCGGGAGTTACGAATGAGCAGTTCTTC

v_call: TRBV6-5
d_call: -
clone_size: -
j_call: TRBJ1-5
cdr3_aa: CASSQGVRQPQHF
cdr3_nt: TGTGCCAGCAGCCAAGGGGTTCGTCAGCCCCAGCATTTT

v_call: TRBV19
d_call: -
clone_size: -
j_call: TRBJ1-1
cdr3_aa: CASSTRTAEGIAFF
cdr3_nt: TGTGCCAGTAGTACACGGACAGCTGAGGGAATTGCTTTCTTT

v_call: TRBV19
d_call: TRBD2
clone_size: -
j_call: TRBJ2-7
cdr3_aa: CASQTSGSSYEQYF
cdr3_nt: TGTGCCAGCCAGACTAGCGGGAGCTCCTACGAGCAGTACTTC

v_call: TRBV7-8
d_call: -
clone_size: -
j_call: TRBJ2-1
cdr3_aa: CASGNSGPLWDEQFF
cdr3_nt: TGTGCCAGCGGTAACAGCGGTCCCCTGTGGGATGAGCAGTTCTTC

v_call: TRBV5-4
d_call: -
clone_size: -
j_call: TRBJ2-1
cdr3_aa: CASSLQQVYNEQFF
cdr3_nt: TGTGCCAGCAGCTTGCAACAGGTTTACAATGAGCAGTTCTTC

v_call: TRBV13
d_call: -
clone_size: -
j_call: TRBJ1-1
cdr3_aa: CASSLVLNIMVMNTEAFF
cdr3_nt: TGTGCCAGCAGCTTAGTTCTAAATATTATGGTGATGAACACTGAAGCTTTCTTT

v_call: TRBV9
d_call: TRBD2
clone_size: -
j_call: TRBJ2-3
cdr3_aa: CASSAQGTSGRSTDTQYF
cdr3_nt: TGTGCCAGCAGCGCCCAAGGGACTAGCGGGAGGAGCACAGATACGCAGTATTTT

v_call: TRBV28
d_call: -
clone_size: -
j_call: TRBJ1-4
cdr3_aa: CASSGPRGVNGEKLFF
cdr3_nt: TGTGCCAGCAGTGGCCCGCGGGGAGTTAATGGGGAAAAACTGTTTTTT

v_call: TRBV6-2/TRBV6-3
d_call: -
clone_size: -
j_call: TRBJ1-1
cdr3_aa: CASSSGLNTEAFF
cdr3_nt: TGTGCCAGCAGCTCAGGCCTGAACACTGAAGCTTTCTTT

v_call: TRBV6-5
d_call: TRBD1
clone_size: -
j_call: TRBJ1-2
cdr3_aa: CASTHRDRGQGYTF
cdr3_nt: TGTGCCAGCACTCACCGGGACAGGGGGCAAGGCTACACCTTC

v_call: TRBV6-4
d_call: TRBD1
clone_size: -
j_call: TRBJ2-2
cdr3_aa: CASRDRGTGELFF
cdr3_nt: TGTGCCAGCAGAGACAGGGGTACCGGGGAGCTGTTTTTT

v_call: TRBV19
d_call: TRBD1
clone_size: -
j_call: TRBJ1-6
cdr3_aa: CASRLMGTERSPLHF
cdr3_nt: TGTGCCAGTAGACTCATGGGGACAGAGCGTTCACCCCTCCACTTT

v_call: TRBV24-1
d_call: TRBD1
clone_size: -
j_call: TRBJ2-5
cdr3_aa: CATSDSGTVKETQYF
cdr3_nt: TGTGCCACCAGTGACTCGGGGACAGTTAAAGAGACCCAGTACTTC